Listed below are T cell receptor beta chains from one sample, sequenced in a study of blood T cell repertoires in COVID-19. The data were produced by immunoSEQ multiplex PCR, yet TCRdb's version contains in-frame clones alone and is incomplete. The profile shows about 160,000 clones, over 65% of them singletons. Source material: peripheral blood. The receptors derive from a man between 60 and 75 years old with acute or convalescent COVID-19. Both conserved end residues are part of each CDR3. Each record gives: clone size, V gene, J gene, D gene, CDR3 DNA, CDR3 protein. D genes are given only for firm matches. Where a row states a size, it is once, few, many or the class of an expanded clone; other rows omit it.

clone_size: -
v_call: TRBV19
j_call: TRBJ1-4
d_call: -
cdr3_nt: TGTGCCAGTAGGGGGGCAGCAACTAATGAAAAACTGTTTTTT
cdr3_aa: CASRGAATNEKLFF

clone_size: -
v_call: TRBV29-1
j_call: TRBJ2-1
d_call: -
cdr3_nt: TGCAGCGTGGAGGGGTCAGATAGTTCCTACAATGAGCAGTTCTTC
cdr3_aa: CSVEGSDSSYNEQFF

clone_size: -
v_call: TRBV5-4
j_call: TRBJ1-6
d_call: TRBD1
cdr3_nt: TGTGCCAGCAGCTTTTCGGGACAGGCAAATTCACCCCTCCACTTT
cdr3_aa: CASSFSGQANSPLHF

clone_size: -
v_call: TRBV6-5
j_call: TRBJ2-1
d_call: -
cdr3_nt: TGTGCCAGCAGTCCCCTGACAGTTAACTACAATGAGCAGTTCTTC
cdr3_aa: CASSPLTVNYNEQFF

clone_size: -
v_call: TRBV30
j_call: TRBJ2-1
d_call: TRBD2
cdr3_nt: TGTGCCTGGGCTCGCGGCCACAGGAGCGGGGATGAGCAGTTCTTC
cdr3_aa: CAWARGHRSGDEQFF

clone_size: -
v_call: TRBV27
j_call: TRBJ1-2
d_call: -
cdr3_nt: TGTGCCAGCAGTTTCCTCCGGGGTTTTTCTAACTATGGCTACACCTTC
cdr3_aa: CASSFLRGFSNYGYTF

clone_size: once
v_call: TRBV30
j_call: TRBJ2-7
d_call: -
cdr3_nt: TGTGCCTGGTCGAGGGGACTCTTCTACGAGCAGTACTTC
cdr3_aa: CAWSRGLFYEQYF

clone_size: -
v_call: TRBV6-5
j_call: TRBJ1-1
d_call: TRBD1
cdr3_nt: TGTGCCAGCAGTTACTCGAGGACAGGGGAGTCTGAAGCTTTCTTT
cdr3_aa: CASSYSRTGESEAFF

clone_size: -
v_call: TRBV10-2
j_call: TRBJ1-1
d_call: -
cdr3_nt: TGCGCCAGCATACCAGGATCAAACACTGAAGCTTTCTTT
cdr3_aa: CASIPGSNTEAFF

clone_size: -
v_call: TRBV9
j_call: TRBJ2-5
d_call: -
cdr3_nt: TGTGCCAGCAGCTTTTCGGGGTCTCCTCAAGAGACCCAGTACTTC
cdr3_aa: CASSFSGSPQETQYF

clone_size: once
v_call: TRBV7-3
j_call: TRBJ2-3
d_call: -
cdr3_nt: TGTGCCAGCTATCCCAGCACAGATACGCAGTATTTT
cdr3_aa: CASYPSTDTQYF